The entry that follows covers one T cell receptor (beta chain) sequence. Its antigen is undetermined. This clone may be a read error of a much larger clone one base away. The source of the sample is a study of spatial heterogeneity in lung cancer. Turning to the study itself: More beta-chain than alpha-chain sequences were consistently detected. Study-wide results and caveats: Compared with follow-up, resection was when ubiquitous expanded tumor TCRs appeared in blood more.

TCRdb used MiXCR to reprocess the 5' RACE reads, holding one entry per CDR3 protein. The sample consists of over 7,500 distinct CDR3 sequences, over 6.5% of them appearing once. Trimming removed 7 bases from V and 5 bases from J, with 18 bases in between. The length of the CDR3 is 14 residues. Germline V gene sequence: CDR1 SQVTM, CDR2 ANQGSEA. Time point given: sample taken at primary tumor resection. The donor group consisted of some 70 patients who had untreated, early-stage non-small cell lung cancer. Unsorted whole RNA from tumor, nontumor lung or frozen PBMC underwent sequencing. Sample: PBMCs, taken at surgery. This TCR derives from a male donor with early-stage non-small cell lung cancer. The chain is built from TRBV29-1 and TRBJ2-1, with D possibly TRBD1 on 5 matching bases. This CDR3 is CSGTGAYPHNEQFF. CDR3 coding DNA: TGCAGCGGAACAGGTGCCTATCCCCACAATGAGCAGTTCTTC.